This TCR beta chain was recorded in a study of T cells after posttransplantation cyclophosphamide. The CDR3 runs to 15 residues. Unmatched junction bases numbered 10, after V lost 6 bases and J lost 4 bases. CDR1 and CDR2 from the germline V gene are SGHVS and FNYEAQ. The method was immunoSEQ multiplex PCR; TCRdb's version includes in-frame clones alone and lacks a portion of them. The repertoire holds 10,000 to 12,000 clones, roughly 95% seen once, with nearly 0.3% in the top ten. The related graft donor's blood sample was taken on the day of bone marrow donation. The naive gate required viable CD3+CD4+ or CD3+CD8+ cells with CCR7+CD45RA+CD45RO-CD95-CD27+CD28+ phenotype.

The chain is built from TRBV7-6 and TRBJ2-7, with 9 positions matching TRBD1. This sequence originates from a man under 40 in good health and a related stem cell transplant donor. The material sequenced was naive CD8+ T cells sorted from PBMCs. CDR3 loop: CASSSAGTGSYEQYF. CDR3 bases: TGTGCCAGCAGTTCAGCCGGGACAGGGAGTTACGAGCAGTACTTC.